Described below is a single TCR beta chain sequence and its context. The sample originates from a study of T cells after somatic rescue of genetic block. Profiling relied on immunoSEQ multiplex PCR, and the TCRdb table lists in-frame clones only, not all of them. The sample has 88,000 or so clones, 70% to 90% seen once; the top ten hold around 1.5%. There are 15 residues in the CDR3. The ends were cut back, 0 bases at V and 4 bases at J, with 12 bases in the middle. CDR1 is SGDLS, CDR2 YYNGEE, per germline. The sequenced material came from peripheral blood mononuclear cells (PBMCs). The receptor was isolated from a woman younger than 35. The J gene is TRBJ2-3, the V gene TRBV9; possible D gene TRBD2, 6 bases. CDR3 bases: TGTGCCAGCAGCGTAGGTGGCAGGGAGGCAGATACGCAGTATTTT. Protein: CASSVGGREADTQYF.